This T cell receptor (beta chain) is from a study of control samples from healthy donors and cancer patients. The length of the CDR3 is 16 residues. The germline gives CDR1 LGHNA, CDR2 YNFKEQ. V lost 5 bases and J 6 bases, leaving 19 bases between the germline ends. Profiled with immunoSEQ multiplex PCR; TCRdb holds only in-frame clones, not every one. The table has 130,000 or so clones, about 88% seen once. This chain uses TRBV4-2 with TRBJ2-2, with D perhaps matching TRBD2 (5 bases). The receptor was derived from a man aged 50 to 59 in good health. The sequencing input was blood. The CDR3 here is CASSFLGELEAGELFF. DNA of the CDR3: TGTGCCAGCAGCTTTTTGGGAGAGCTAGAGGCCGGGGAGCTGTTTTTT.